This TCR beta chain was recorded in a study of technical replicates of blood from a handful of donors. V was trimmed by 1 base and J by 5 bases, leaving 13 bases between them. CDR1 SGHRS and CDR2 YFSETQ come from the germline V gene. The CDR3 covers 15 residues. Data came from immunoSEQ multiplex PCR; TCRdb stores just in-frame clones and leaves some out. The sample holds tens of thousands of clones, 91% seen once. The chain uses TRBV5-1 and TRBJ2-1; no clear D. The sequence was obtained from a human donor in good health. Some clones in this sample may be carry-over from other donors' samples. Sequencing was carried out using T cells isolated from PBMCs. CDR3: CASSLRRPPHNEQFF. The CDR3 nucleotides read TGCGCCAGCAGCTTGAGGAGACCCCCCCACAATGAGCAGTTCTTC.